The 26 T cell receptor beta chains below come from one sample, sequenced in a study of early T cells in non-severe SARS-CoV-2 infection. TCRdb reprocessed the 5' RACE reads via MiXCR and lists one record per CDR3 protein. Of roughly 50,000 distinct CDR3 sequences detected, almost 9.5% appear once; the ten largest clones hold 14% to 15%. The specimen was whole blood. The receptor source for this set is an adult who was a healthcare worker with PCR-confirmed SARS-CoV-2 infection or an uninfected control (not recorded which).

The chain uses TRBV12-3 or TRBV12-4 and TRBJ1-1; tentatively, D is TRBD1 (5 bases). Trimming pared 5 bases from V and 4 bases from J, leaving 14 bases between. This CDR3 is built from 14 residues. The CDR3: CASSLNARGTEAFF. The CDR3, as DNA: TGTGCCAGCAGTCTAAATGCAAGGGGCACTGAAGCTTTCTTT.

The table lists this clonotype with many counts. CDR3 loop: CASSPSAGGYYGYTF. The CDR3 coding sequence is TGTGCCAGCAGCCCCTCCGCAGGGGGCTACTATGGCTACACCTTC. The genes are TRBV7-2 and TRBJ1-2; 8 bases match TRBD1. J gave up 3 bases and V 5 bases, and 8 bases lay outside the gene matches. CDR3 length: 15 amino acids. The germline V gene has CDR1 SGHTA and CDR2 FQGNSA.

The sample holds many counts of this clonotype. The rearrangement links TRBV12-3 or TRBV12-4 to TRBJ2-5, with D perhaps matching TRBD1 (7 bases). There are 14 residues in the CDR3. With 5 bases removed from V and 1 base from J, the gap between germline ends came to 11 bases. CDR3 in amino acids: CASSTGDSQETQYF. The CDR3 coding sequence is TGTGCCAGCAGTACGGGGGACAGCCAAGAGACCCAGTACTTC.

This clonotype showed up many times. This chain links TRBV7-2 with TRBJ2-5; 9 bases are a match to TRBD2. Looked up from germline, CDR1 is SGHTA and CDR2 is FQGNSA. The V and J ends lost 1 base and 2 bases, in that order; junction bases with no gene match: 8. CDR3 length: 17 residues. The CDR3 DNA is TGTGCCAGCAGCTTAGTTGGCGGGGGGGCGGTTCAAGAGACCCAGTACTTC. Translated: CASSLVGGGAVQETQYF.

This clonotype was seen repeatedly, ten times or more. The chain carries TRBV6-2 or TRBV6-3 and TRBJ1-1; D possibly corresponds to TRBD1 (6 bases). CDR1 and CDR2 from the germline V gene are MNHEY and SVGEGT. The CDR3 consists of 12 residues. The germline V and J ends were trimmed by 6 bases and 7 bases, with 12 bases remaining between them. The CDR3 region is CASSLTGNEAFF. The CDR3 DNA reads TGTGCCAGCAGCCTCACAGGGAATGAAGCTTTCTTT.

This clonotype has at least ten counts. The J gene is TRBJ1-5, the V gene TRBV4-2, with 7 bases matching TRBD1. The length of the CDR3 is 17 residues. The junction had 9 bases not matched to a gene; V was cut back by 0 bases and J by 4 bases. CDR1 LGHNA and CDR2 YNFKEQ come from the germline V gene. The CDR3 region is CASSQDLTGEGNQPQHF. The CDR3 DNA is TGTGCCAGCAGCCAAGACCTTACAGGGGAGGGGAATCAGCCCCAGCATTTT.

V usage is TRBV12-3 or TRBV12-4 and J usage is TRBJ2-7, with 13 bases identical to TRBD2. CDR3 length equals 16 residues. The J segment lost 1 base and the V segment lost 6 bases, leaving 6 bases of the junction unmatched. The CDR3 is CASSPTSGRASYEQYF. Here the CDR3 DNA reads TGTGCCAGCAGCCCCACTAGCGGGAGGGCATCCTACGAGCAGTACTTC.

The chain recombines TRBV7-2 with TRBJ1-6; D not resolved. From germline, CDR1 is SGHTA and CDR2 FQGNSA. The V end was cut by 1 base, the J end by 0 bases, with 4 bases between. This CDR3 spans 15 amino acids. CDR3 amino acids: CASSLGSSYNSPLHF. DNA for the CDR3: TGTGCCAGCAGCTTAGGGAGCTCCTATAATTCACCCCTCCACTTT. The full variable domain, in which reference TRBV7-2 and TRBJ1-6 provide the parts outside the CDR3, is GAGVSQSPSNKVTEKGKDVELRCDPISGHTALYWYRQSLGQGLEFLIYFQGNSAPDKSGLPSDRFSAERTGGSVSTLTIQRTQQEDSAVYLCASSLGSSYNSPLHFGNGTRLTVT.

V is TRBV14 and J is TRBJ2-1, with 9 bases matching TRBD2. Germline CDR1 SGHDN, CDR2 FVKESK. V trimming: 5 bases; J trimming: 4 bases; junction bases outside the gene matches: 6. The CDR3 totals 15 residues. The CDR3 DNA follows: TGTGCCAGCAGCAGGGCCCTAGCGGGATACAATGAGCAGTTCTTC. Amino acids: CASSRALAGYNEQFF. The complete variable domain, with remaining parts taken from reference TRBV14 and TRBJ2-1, reads EAGVTQFPSHSVIEKGQTVTLRCDPISGHDNLYWYRRVMGKEIKFLLHFVKESKQDESGMPNNRFLAERTGGTYSTLKVQPAELEDSGVYFCASSRALAGYNEQFFGPGTRLTVL.

This clonotype was seen ten or more times. The rearrangement uses TRBV18 and TRBJ2-3; TRBD2 matches 9 bases. The V and J ends lost 3 bases and 2 bases, in that order; junction bases with no gene match: 6. The CDR3 is 16 amino acids. CDR1 is KGHSH and CDR2 is LQKENI in the germline V gene. DNA of the CDR3: TGTGCCAGCTCACCGAAGCTAGCGGGGTCCACAGATACGCAGTATTTT. Protein sequence: CASSPKLAGSTDTQYF.

J is TRBJ2-7 and V is TRBV7-6, with D unresolved. V shed 1 base and J shed 7 bases, with 11 bases lying between them. The CDR3 totals 13 residues. Germline V gene lookup returns CDR1 SGHVS and CDR2 FNYEAQ. In nucleotides, the CDR3 is TGTGCCAGCAGCTTAGGACCAGGCACTGAGCAGTACTTC. Translating it yields CASSLGPGTEQYF.

In its sample, this clonotype was seen a few times. The chain joins TRBV12-3 or TRBV12-4 to TRBJ2-7, with 8 bases lining up with TRBD2. This CDR3 spans 17 amino acids. Losses at the gene ends were 6 bases for V and 3 bases for J; bases not matched to a gene: 16. The CDR3 bases are TGTGCCAGCAGCCCCCTAAGTGTTAGCGGGAATAACTACGAGCAGTACTTC. This gives the protein CASSPLSVSGNNYEQYF.

This clonotype has ten or more counts. The chain combines TRBV12-3 or TRBV12-4 with TRBJ1-1, with 7 bases lining up with TRBD1. There are 14 residues in the CDR3. Germline trimming cut 6 bases from V and 6 bases from J; bases unmatched to any gene: 10. The CDR3 DNA sequence: TGTGCCAGCAGGGTACAGGGGAGGAAGGCTGAAGCTTTCTTT. This gives the protein CASRVQGRKAEAFF.

The J gene is TRBJ2-2, the V gene TRBV20-1; a possible D gene is TRBD1 (5 bases). V lost 6 bases and J lost 2, with 10 bases in between. CDR3 length: 13 residues. Germline CDR1 and CDR2: DFQATT and SNEGSKA (reference sequence). The chain's CDR3 is CSAMTENTGELFF. Written as DNA, the CDR3 is TGCAGTGCCATGACAGAAAACACCGGGGAGCTGTTTTTT.

The CDR3 spells CASSGLAGAKNIQYF. CDR3 nucleotides: TGTGCCAGCAGCGGACTAGCGGGAGCCAAAAACATTCAGTACTTC. The V gene is TRBV5-6, the J gene TRBJ2-4; 11 bases map to TRBD2. The germline CDR1 and CDR2 sequences are SGHDT and YYEEEE. J was trimmed by 0 bases and V by 4 bases; bases with no gene match: 0. This CDR3 is 15 amino acids long.

This clonotype was seen many times. This chain joins TRBV18 and TRBJ2-5; 7 nucleotides match TRBD1. V dropped 8 bases and J dropped 6; count of bases not matched to a gene: 15. The CDR3 consists of 15 residues. CDR1 is KGHSH, CDR2 LQKENI, per germline. CDR3 protein: CASTLPGQSYQTQYF. In DNA, the CDR3 is TGTGCCAGCACCCTACCGGGACAGTCATACCAGACCCAGTACTTC.

This clonotype was observed at least ten times. The V call is TRBV10-3, the J call TRBJ1-5; unclear D gene. The CDR3 runs to 15 residues. The V gene's germline CDR1 is ENHRY and CDR2 SYGVKD. Trimming took off 0 bases at V and 0 bases at J, with 6 bases between the two ends. CDR3 sequence: CAISESVDSNQPQHF. CDR3 bases: TGTGCCATCAGTGAGTCGGTTGATAGCAATCAGCCCCAGCATTTT.

Ten or more counts support this clonotype. The chain joins TRBV9 to TRBJ2-3; no definite D call. V was clipped by 0 bases and J by 1 base, with 9 bases between them. This CDR3 contains 15 residues. Germline-derived CDR1 and CDR2 are SGDLS and YYNGEE. CDR3 nucleotides: TGTGCCAGCAGCGTAGACGACTCACGCACAGATACGCAGTATTTT. Its protein product is CASSVDDSRTDTQYF.

The V call is TRBV10-3, the J call TRBJ1-1; tentative D call: TRBD1 (5 bases). CDR1 ENHRY and CDR2 SYGVKD come from the germline V gene. The length of the CDR3 is 16 residues. The V and J ends lost 6 bases and 5 bases respectively, with 22 bases between them. CDR3 bases: TGTGCCATCAGCACCTCCGGGACGGCCGGCGGGACTGAAGCTTTCTTT. This encodes CAISTSGTAGGTEAFF.

The V and J genes are TRBV29-1 and TRBJ2-1; 8 bases line up with TRBD1. The V gene's germline CDR1 is SQVTM and CDR2 ANQGSEA. This CDR3 has 13 amino acids. V lost 7 bases and J lost 5; bases outside the gene matches: 7. As DNA, the CDR3 is TGCAGCGCCCAGGGACAGGTCCACAATGAGCAGTTCTTC. Amino acid sequence: CSAQGQVHNEQFF.

This clonotype was seen at least ten times. In nucleotides, the CDR3 is TGTGCCAGCAGCTCCGGGACTAGCGGTTCTCTTCGCTCCTACAATGAGCAGTTCTTC. This translates into CASSSGTSGSLRSYNEQFF. This chain links TRBV7-9 with TRBJ2-1; 11 bases map to TRBD2. V gave up 4 bases and J gave up 0 bases; unmatched junction bases: 11. This CDR3 spans 19 amino acids. CDR1 is SEHNR, CDR2 FQNEAQ, per germline (reference sequence).

Turning to this clonotype: This may be a read error, as it is one base from a much larger clone. The chain uses TRBV18 and TRBJ2-3; D is perhaps TRBD2 (6 bases). Trimming took off 6 bases at V and 1 base at J, with 23 bases between the two ends. The CDR3 runs to 18 residues. Germline CDR1 and CDR2: KGHSH and LQKENI. The CDR3: CASSSTGGGMRGTDTQYF. The CDR3 nucleotides read TGTGCCAGCTCGTCGACTGGTGGCGGGATGCGTGGCACAGATACGCAGTATTTT. Complete variable domain (other parts from reference TRBV18 and TRBJ2-3): NAGVMQNPRHLVRRRGQEARLRCSPMKGHSHVYWYRQLPEEGLKFMVYLQKENIIDESGMPKERFSAEFPKEGPSILRIQQVVRGDSAAYFCASSSTGGGMRGTDTQYFGPGTRLTVL.

This clonotype came up many times. The rearrangement links TRBV4-3 to TRBJ2-5, with D perhaps matching TRBD1 or TRBD2 (5 bases each). The CDR3 contains 16 residues. With 3 bases removed from V and 2 bases from J, the gap between germline ends came to 16 bases. Germline CDR1 is LGHNA and CDR2 is YSLEER. As DNA, the CDR3 is TGCGCCAGCAGCCACGGCTTTAGCGCAGGGCAAGAGACCCAGTACTTC. Its translation: CASSHGFSAGQETQYF.

This clonotype was observed a few times. The chain links TRBV5-1 to TRBJ2-7; perhaps D is TRBD1 or TRBD2 (5 bases each). This CDR3 contains 15 residues. Trimming took 3 bases from V and 0 from J, leaving 13 bases between them. Germline CDR1 is SGHRS and CDR2 is YFSETQ. The CDR3 region is CASSSRGPSSYEQYF. Written as DNA, the CDR3 is TGCGCCAGCAGCTCCCGGGGACCCAGCTCCTACGAGCAGTACTTC.

This clonotype was recorded many times. The chain recombines TRBV7-3 with TRBJ2-6; D uncertain. The CDR3 runs to 16 residues. CDR1 and CDR2 from the germline V gene are SGHTA and FQGTGA. Trimming pared 2 bases from V and 3 bases from J, leaving 11 bases between. The CDR3 loop reads CASSLSDLGGANVLTF. The CDR3 DNA reads TGTGCCAGCAGCTTATCGGATCTAGGTGGGGCCAACGTCCTGACTTTC. Filled out from reference TRBV7-3 and TRBJ2-6, the complete variable domain reads GAGVSQTPSNKVTEKGKYVELRCDPISGHTALYWYRQSLGQGPEFLIYFQGTGAADDSGLPNDRFFAVRPEGSVSTLKIQRTERGDSAVYLCASSLSDLGGANVLTFGAGSRLTVL.

This clonotype was seen repeatedly, ten times or more. CDR3 coding DNA: TGTGCCAGCAGTTTTGAGGAGAAGATTCGGAACACTGAAGCTTTCTTT. Translating it yields CASSFEEKIRNTEAFF. The gene calls are TRBV6-2 or TRBV6-3 and TRBJ1-1; D not certain. The CDR3 has 16 residues. Germline V gene sequence: CDR1 MNHEY, CDR2 SVGEGT. V was trimmed by 4 bases and J by 1 base, leaving 16 bases between them.